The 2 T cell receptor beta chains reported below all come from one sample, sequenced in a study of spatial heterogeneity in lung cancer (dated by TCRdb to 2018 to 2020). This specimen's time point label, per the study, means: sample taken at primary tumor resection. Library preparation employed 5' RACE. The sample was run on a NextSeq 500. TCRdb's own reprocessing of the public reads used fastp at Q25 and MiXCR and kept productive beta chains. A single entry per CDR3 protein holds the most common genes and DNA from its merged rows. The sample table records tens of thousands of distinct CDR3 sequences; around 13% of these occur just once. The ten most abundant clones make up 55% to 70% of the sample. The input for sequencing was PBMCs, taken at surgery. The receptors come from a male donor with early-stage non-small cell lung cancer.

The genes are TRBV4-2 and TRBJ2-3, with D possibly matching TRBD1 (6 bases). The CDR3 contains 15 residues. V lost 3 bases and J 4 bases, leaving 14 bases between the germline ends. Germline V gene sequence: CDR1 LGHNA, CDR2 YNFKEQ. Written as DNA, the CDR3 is TGTGCCAGCAGCCAGGGGGACACCCGCCCAGATACGCAGTATTTT. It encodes CASSQGDTRPDTQYF.

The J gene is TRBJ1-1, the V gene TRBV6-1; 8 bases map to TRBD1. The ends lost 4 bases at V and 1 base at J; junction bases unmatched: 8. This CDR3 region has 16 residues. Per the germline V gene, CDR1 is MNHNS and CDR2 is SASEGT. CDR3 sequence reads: CASSALPGQGNTEAFF. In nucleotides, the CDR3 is TGTGCCAGCAGTGCCTTGCCCGGACAGGGGAACACTGAAGCTTTCTTT.